Below are 11 T cell receptor beta chains sequenced from a single sample in a study of vaccination and CD4 T cells after COVID-19. The Oncomine TCR Beta short-read assay sequenced DNA from cultured CD4+ T cells. TCRdb redid the calling of the PCR reads with MiXCR, one entry per CDR3 protein. This table has roughly 12,000 distinct CDR3 sequences, over 70% appearing once. Treatment meaning: roughly 10-day PBMC culture with coronavirus spike peptide pools or control peptides (ViraFEST assay). These receptors' targets are unknown. Sequencing was done on a sample of CD4+ T cells from blood, cultured in vitro. The source is a human donor who had recovered from COVID-19.

The chain combines TRBV3-1 with TRBJ2-1; TRBD2 aligns across 7 bases. The CDR3 is 16 residues long. CDR1 LGHDT and CDR2 YNNKEL come from the germline V gene (reference sequence). With 1 base clipped from V and 4 bases from J, the junction kept 7 bases outside the gene matches. For the CDR3, the DNA is TGTGCCAGCAGCCAAGCGGCTAGCGGAAGTTACAATGAGCAGTTCTTC. The encoded protein is CASSQAASGSYNEQFF.

With respect to this clonotype: Mismatch with germline at one junction end may stem from a read error. The chain joins TRBV2 to TRBJ2-1; D remains unclear. Germline V gene sequence: CDR1 SNHLY, CDR2 FYNNEI. The CDR3 contains 11 residues. CDR3 loop: CASSVAVGPTF. DNA of the CDR3: TGTGCCAGCAGTGTAGCCGTCGGCCCAACCTTC.

The V and J genes are TRBV10-3 and TRBJ1-2, with a weak D call TRBD1 (5 bases). Germline CDR1 and CDR2: ENHRY and SYGVKD. Trimming left V 5 bases short and J 6 bases short, with 13 bases between. The CDR3 loop spans 13 amino acids. The CDR3 protein is CAISPDQGDGYTF. For the CDR3, the DNA is TGTGCCATCAGTCCCGATCAGGGTGATGGCTACACCTTC.

This chain connects TRBV20-1 to TRBJ2-2; D is possibly TRBD1 or TRBD2 (6 bases each). This CDR3 spans 16 amino acids. The V end lost 6 bases, the J end lost 5 bases, and 22 bases lay between the germline ends. Per germline, CDR1 DFQATT and CDR2 SNEGSKA (reference sequence). CDR3 amino acids: CSATFRGGGSTGELFF. CDR3 nucleotides: TGCAGTGCCACCTTTCGAGGGGGAGGTTCTACCGGGGAGCTGTTTTTT.

V is TRBV11-3 and J is TRBJ2-3, with D perhaps matching TRBD2 (6 bases). Looked up from germline, CDR1 is SGHNT and CDR2 is YENEEA. Deletions cut 5 bases from V and 2 bases from J, with 11 bases between. This CDR3 has 14 residues. CDR3 region: CASSPTRTTDTQYF. DNA for the CDR3: TGTGCCAGCAGCCCGACTAGGACCACAGATACGCAGTATTTT.

The gene calls are TRBV11-3 and TRBJ2-1, with D hard to call. Trimming took off 0 bases at V and 9 bases at J, with 12 bases between the two ends. There are 14 residues in the CDR3. Germline V gene sequence: CDR1 SGHNT, CDR2 YENEEA. CDR3: CASSLDGMGSEQFF. The CDR3, as DNA: TGTGCCAGCAGCTTAGATGGGATGGGTTCTGAGCAGTTCTTC.

This clonotype was observed a single time. The chain couples TRBV27 to TRBJ1-2; D remains unclear. The germline V gene has CDR1 MNHEY and CDR2 SMNVEV (reference sequence). The CDR3 is 14 amino acids. Trimming took 1 base from V and 8 from J, leaving 14 bases between them. In DNA form, the CDR3 reads TGTGCCAGCAGTTTATGGGGTGGGATCCGCGGCTACACCTTC. Protein: CASSLWGGIRGYTF.

The J gene is TRBJ1-5, the V gene TRBV12-3 or TRBV12-4; a weak D match, TRBD1 (5 bases). This CDR3 is built from 13 residues. V shed 3 bases and J shed 4 bases, with 7 bases lying between them. The CDR3 nucleotides read TGTGCCAGCAGTTTTGGGGGGAATCAGCCCCAGCATTTT. Residues: CASSFGGNQPQHF.

The CDR3 region is CASSRSEGRNTEAFF. CDR3 nucleotides: TGTGCCAGCAGTAGGTCCGAGGGGAGGAACACTGAAGCTTTCTTT. V and J are TRBV2 and TRBJ1-1; the D gene is possibly TRBD1 (5 bases). CDR1 and CDR2 from the germline V gene are SNHLY and FYNNEI. The V end was cut by 5 bases, the J end by 1 base, with 14 bases between. The CDR3 covers 15 residues.

By sample fraction, this clonotype is large (0.1 to 1%). The chain couples TRBV7-2 to TRBJ1-6; D possibly corresponds to TRBD1 (6 bases). V gave up 1 base and J gave up 10 bases, with 14 bases separating them. Per germline, CDR1 SGHTA and CDR2 FQGNSA. The CDR3 is 15 amino acids. The CDR3 region has the DNA TGTGCCAGCAGCTTAGAGAGGGGGGGGCAATCACCCCTCCACTTT. Translated, it gives CASSLERGGQSPLHF.

In the case of this clonotype: The DNA is left out, because the CDR3 cannot be placed on it with certainty; the CDR3 is given as TCRdb lists it. The chain joins TRBV6-2 or TRBV6-3 to TRBJ1-1; the table's D call, TRBD1, has no DNA check behind it. The CDR3 has 15 amino acids, counting both end residues. Germline V gives CDR1 MNHEY, CDR2 SVGEGT. This CDR3 is CASSSSTGENTEAFF.